A single sample is the source of the 15 T cell receptor beta chains below, sequenced in a study of PD-L1 blockade in urothelial cancer. TCRdb's copy holds only in-frame clones and misses some; the assay was immunoSEQ multiplex PCR. The repertoire includes some 63,000 clones, roughly 81% of them detected once, and 5.7% sits in the top ten. The time point: pretreatment peripheral blood. The sequencing used PBMCs, collected around atezolizumab (anti-PD-L1) treatment. These TCRs come from a man between 65 and 79 years old with urothelial cancer.

The rearrangement joins TRBV29-1 to TRBJ1-1; D perhaps matches TRBD1 (5 bases). The CDR3 has 12 amino acids. Germline V gene lookup returns CDR1 SQVTM and CDR2 ANQGSEA. Trimming removed 6 bases from V and 8 bases from J, with 16 bases in between. As DNA, the CDR3 is TGCAGCGTACAAACGAACAGACAGGAAGCTTTCTTT. It is translated as CSVQTNRQEAFF.

V is TRBV6-5 and J is TRBJ2-3, with 7 bases identical to TRBD2. Germline CDR1 is MNHEY and CDR2 is SVGAGI. The CDR3 is 14 residues long. V was clipped by 6 bases and J by 4 bases; unmatched bases: 7. The CDR3 here is CASSRTSDSDTQYF. DNA of the CDR3: TGTGCCAGCAGCCGCACTAGCGATTCAGATACGCAGTATTTT.

This chain uses TRBV19 with TRBJ1-5, with D possibly matching TRBD1 (5 bases). V was clipped by 6 bases and J by 4 bases, with 13 bases between them. From germline, CDR1 is LNHDA and CDR2 SQIVND (reference sequence). The CDR3 sequence is 14 residues long. CDR3 in DNA: TGTGCCAGTAGGCCGGCGGCAGGGAATCAGCCCCAGCATTTT. It codes for CASRPAAGNQPQHF.

CDR3 in DNA: TGTGCCAGCAGCAAGACTAGCGGGAGGCTGGAGCAGTACTTC. This codes for CASSKTSGRLEQYF. The chain carries TRBV7-2 and TRBJ2-7; 13 nucleotides agree with TRBD2. This CDR3 spans 14 amino acids. J gave up 7 bases and V 5 bases, and 5 bases lay outside the gene matches. Germline assignment: CDR1 SGHTA and CDR2 FQGNSA. Full variable domain (missing parts from reference TRBV7-2 and TRBJ2-7): GAGVSQSPSNKVTEKGKDVELRCDPISGHTALYWYRQSLGQGLEFLIYFQGNSAPDKSGLPSDRFSAERTGGSVSTLTIQRTQQEDSAVYLCASSKTSGRLEQYFGPGTRLTVT.

The chain's CDR3 is CASSATGTGDYEQYF. In DNA form, the CDR3 reads TGTGCCAGCAGCGCCACCGGGACAGGGGACTACGAGCAGTACTTC. J is TRBJ2-7 and V is TRBV9; 10 bases agree with TRBD1. This CDR3 has 15 residues. V trimming: 3 bases; J trimming: 3 bases; junction bases outside the gene matches: 6. The germline V gene has CDR1 SGDLS and CDR2 YYNGEE.

This clone is a singleton in its sample. The chain links TRBV6-1 to TRBJ2-5; tentatively, D is TRBD1 (6 bases). Germline values: CDR1 MNHNS, CDR2 SASEGT. The CDR3 length is 14 residues. Between the trimmed V and J ends, which lost 3 bases and 3 bases, there was a span of 11 bases. CDR3 region: CASSDTNREETQYF. The CDR3 DNA sequence: TGTGCCAGCAGTGACACTAACAGGGAAGAGACCCAGTACTTC.

V is TRBV5-4 and J is TRBJ2-5, with a possible D match to TRBD2 (7 bases). The CDR3 totals 14 residues. Germline V gives CDR1 SGHNT, CDR2 YYREEE (reference sequence). Deletions cut 0 bases from V and 5 bases from J, with 11 bases between. CDR3 DNA sequence: TGTGCCAGCAGCTTGGAGGGGGGAGGGGAGACCCAGTACTTC. This codes for CASSLEGGGETQYF.

The rearrangement links TRBV6-1 to TRBJ2-3, with D unresolved. Germline V gives CDR1 MNHNS, CDR2 SASEGT. The V and J ends lost 4 bases and 2 bases respectively, with 4 bases between them. This CDR3 contains 12 residues. The CDR3 nucleotides are TGTGCCAGCAGTGTTCACACAGATACGCAGTATTTT. It is translated as CASSVHTDTQYF.

This chain links TRBV9 with TRBJ2-3, with TRBD2 matching over 8 bases. V shed 4 bases and J 1 base; nucleotides not matched to a gene: 5. This CDR3 has 15 residues. Germline CDR1 SGDLS, CDR2 YYNGEE. The CDR3 DNA sequence: TGTGCCAGCAGCTCTACGACTAGCGGCACAGATACGCAGTATTTT. Its protein is CASSSTTSGTDTQYF.

The gene calls are TRBV7-8 and TRBJ2-1, with 9 bases matching TRBD2. Germline loops: CDR1 SGHVS, CDR2 FQNEAQ. V lost 3 bases to trimming and J lost 10 bases; unmatched junction nucleotides: 10. The CDR3 runs 15 residues. The CDR3 reads CASSFGLAGRGEQFF. Written as DNA, the CDR3 is TGTGCCAGCAGCTTTGGGCTAGCGGGGCGGGGGGAGCAGTTCTTC.

The rearrangement joins TRBV6-1 to TRBJ1-1; D not certain. Germline lookup yields CDR1 MNHNS and CDR2 SASEGT. CDR3 length equals 13 residues. The V end was cut by 6 bases, the J end by 5 bases, with 13 bases between. The CDR3 spells CASSPVRGTEAFF. The CDR3 DNA is TGTGCCAGCAGCCCGGTGAGAGGGACTGAAGCTTTCTTT.

This clone was recorded a few times. This chain uses TRBV29-1 with TRBJ1-1, with D possibly being TRBD1 (6 bases). Trimming stripped 4 bases from V and 5 bases from J, with 8 bases between. Germline V gene data show CDR1 as SQVTM and CDR2 as ANQGSEA. This CDR3 has 11 residues. This chain's CDR3 is CSVVRGTEAFF. In DNA, the CDR3 is TGCAGCGTTGTAAGGGGGACTGAAGCTTTCTTT.

V gene TRBV5-1 combines with J gene TRBJ1-1; possibly TRBD1 for D (6 bases). In germline, CDR1 is SGHRS, CDR2 YFSETQ. Trimming removed 3 bases at V and 4 bases at J, with 16 bases between. The CDR3 spans 15 residues. CDR3 nucleotide sequence: TGCGCCAGCAGCTCTCAGCTCGGACAGACCACTGAAGCTTTCTTT. Protein product: CASSSQLGQTTEAFF. Combining the CDR3 with reference TRBV5-1 and TRBJ1-1 gives the whole variable domain KAGVTQTPRYLIKTRGQQVTLSCSPISGHRSVSWYQQTPGQGLQFLFEYFSETQRNKGNFPGRFSGRQFSNSRSEMNVSTLELGDSALYLCASSSQLGQTTEAFFGQGTRLTVV.

The CDR3 bases are TGTGCCATCAGGGGAACCGGGAGTAGGTACACTGAAGCTTTCTTT. It translates to CAIRGTGSRYTEAFF. V usage is TRBV10-3 and J usage is TRBJ1-1; D ambiguous. The CDR3 length is 15 residues. Trimming took off 6 bases at V and 3 bases at J, with 17 bases between the two ends. Germline V CDR1 and CDR2: ENHRY, SYGVKD.

This clone has just one count. This chain uses TRBV29-1 with TRBJ1-1, with D unresolved. CDR1 and CDR2 from the germline V gene are SQVTM and ANQGSEA. V was trimmed by 5 bases and J by 2 bases, leaving 9 bases between them. The CDR3 has 12 residues. CDR3: CSVYHINTEAFF. CDR3 nucleotide sequence: TGCAGCGTTTATCACATTAACACTGAAGCTTTCTTT.